Listed here are 21 T cell receptor beta chains from one sample, sequenced in a study of blood T cell repertoires in COVID-19. Only in-frame clones appear in the TCRdb table, and some are missing; sequencing was by immunoSEQ multiplex PCR. The sample has some 230,000 clones, around 83% seen once. Source material: peripheral blood. These receptors were obtained from a woman between 50 and 59 years old with COVID-19, enrolled during active disease.

The V and J genes are TRBV5-4 and TRBJ2-1; TRBD2 agrees at 7 bases. Germline CDR1 and CDR2: SGHNT and YYREEE (reference sequence). V lost 4 bases to trimming and J lost 3 bases; unmatched junction nucleotides: 1. The CDR3 spans 13 residues. CDR3 DNA sequence: TGTGCCAGCAGCGGGACTAACTACAATGAGCAGTTCTTC. Amino acid sequence: CASSGTNYNEQFF. Filled out from reference TRBV5-4 and TRBJ2-1, the complete variable domain reads ETGVTQSPTHLIKTRGQQVTLRCSSQSGHNTVSWYQQALGQGPQFIFQYYREEENGRGNFPPRFSGLQFPNYSSELNVNALELDDSALYLCASSGTNYNEQFFGPGTRLTVL.

This clone showed up just once. The chain is built from TRBV5-4 and TRBJ2-3; 11 nucleotides align to TRBD2. V gave up 4 bases and J gave up 2 bases; unmatched junction bases: 3. The CDR3 runs to 15 residues. Germline CDR1 SGHNT, CDR2 YYREEE (reference sequence). The CDR3 here is CASSQGLAVTDTQYF. CDR3 nucleotides: TGTGCCAGCAGCCAGGGACTAGCGGTCACAGATACGCAGTATTTT. The full variable domain, its missing parts supplied by reference TRBV5-4 and TRBJ2-3, is ETGVTQSPTHLIKTRGQQVTLRCSSQSGHNTVSWYQQALGQGPQFIFQYYREEENGRGNFPPRFSGLQFPNYSSELNVNALELDDSALYLCASSQGLAVTDTQYFGPGTRLTVL.

The chain combines TRBV5-4 with TRBJ2-7, with D maybe TRBD1 (6 bases). Germline assignment: CDR1 SGHNT and CDR2 YYREEE (reference sequence). V shed 0 bases and J shed 1 base, with 11 bases lying between them. The CDR3 totals 15 residues. This chain's CDR3 is CASSLGTQGSYEQYV. CDR3 bases: TGTGCCAGCAGCTTGGGAACCCAGGGGTCCTACGAGCAGTACGTC.

V gene TRBV6-6 combines with J gene TRBJ1-2, with D perhaps TRBD1 (5 bases). Trimming cost V 7 bases and J 4 bases, with 16 bases left between them. Germline V gene sequence: CDR1 MNHNY, CDR2 SVGAGI (reference sequence). The CDR3 totals 14 residues. This CDR3 reads CASIFTTAPYGYTF. As DNA, the CDR3 is TGTGCCAGCATATTTACGACAGCGCCCTATGGCTACACCTTC.

The gene calls are TRBV5-1 and TRBJ1-1, with 8 positions matching TRBD1. Germline V gene lookup returns CDR1 SGHRS and CDR2 YFSETQ. This CDR3 region has 13 residues. Losses at the gene ends were 4 bases for V and 4 bases for J; bases not matched to a gene: 3. The CDR3 loop reads CASSPDRVTEAFF. The CDR3 bases are TGCGCCAGCAGCCCGGACAGGGTCACTGAAGCTTTCTTT.

The chain is built from TRBV7-9 and TRBJ2-1; the match to TRBD1 covers 8 bases. Trimming took 5 bases from V and 2 from J; bases not matched to a gene: 5. Looked up from germline, CDR1 is SEHNR and CDR2 is FQNEAQ (reference sequence). This CDR3 comprises 15 residues. The CDR3: CASSPPGGAYNEQFF. The CDR3 DNA is TGTGCCAGCAGCCCCCCAGGGGGCGCCTACAATGAGCAGTTCTTC.

The V call is TRBV11-3, the J call TRBJ1-1; 11 bases are a match to TRBD1. Losses at the gene ends were 4 bases for V and 1 base for J; bases not matched to a gene: 5. The CDR3 runs 16 residues. Germline V gene sequence: CDR1 SGHNT, CDR2 YENEEA. Here the CDR3 reads CASSSRGTGGNTEAFF. CDR3 DNA sequence: TGTGCCAGCAGCTCTCGCGGGACAGGGGGGAACACTGAAGCTTTCTTT. Filled out from reference TRBV11-3 and TRBJ1-1, the complete variable domain reads EAGVVQSPRYKIIEKKQPVAFWCNPISGHNTLYWYLQNLGQGPELLIRYENEEAVDDSQLPKDRFSAERLKGVDSTLKIQPAELGDSAVYLCASSSRGTGGNTEAFFGQGTRLTVV.

This clone was recorded only once. The chain couples TRBV10-3 to TRBJ1-2; TRBD1 agrees at 9 bases. The CDR3 length is 19 residues. Trimming took 4 bases from V and 8 from J; bases not matched to a gene: 23. The germline V gene has CDR1 ENHRY and CDR2 SYGVKD. CDR3: CAISVPPLPGQGYPGGYTF. The CDR3 coding sequence is TGTGCCATCAGTGTTCCCCCTTTACCGGGACAGGGTTATCCGGGGGGCTACACCTTC.

The chain recombines TRBV19 with TRBJ1-5; possible D gene TRBD1, 6 bases. Between the trimmed V and J ends, which lost 7 bases and 7 bases, there was a span of 20 bases. CDR1 is LNHDA and CDR2 is SQIVND in the germline V gene (reference sequence). CDR3 length equals 15 residues. CDR3 loop: CASTVVTGSDQPQHF. In DNA form, the CDR3 reads TGTGCCAGTACCGTCGTTACAGGGTCCGACCAGCCCCAGCATTTT. Drawing the rest from reference TRBV19 and TRBJ1-5, the complete variable domain is DGGITQSPKYLFRKEGQNVTLSCEQNLNHDAMYWYRQDPGQGLRLIYYSQIVNDFQKGDIAEGYSVSREKKESFPLTVTSAQKNPTAFYLCASTVVTGSDQPQHFGDGTRLSIL.

Notes on this clone: One end of the junction does not line up with germline, which may come from a read error. The rearrangement links TRBV11-2 to TRBJ2-7; weak D call: TRBD1 (5 bases). There are 14 residues in the CDR3. CDR1 and CDR2 from the germline V gene are SGHAT and FQNNGV. DNA for the CDR3: TGTGCCAGCAGCTTAGAAGTGGGCAGGGTCCCCCCTCGGTTC. Its protein is CASSLEVGRVPPRF.

In DNA, the CDR3 is TGTGCCAGCAGTTCGACAGGGATCGACGAAAAACTGTTTTTT. Its translation: CASSSTGIDEKLFF. The genes are TRBV6-6 and TRBJ1-4; 7 bases agree with TRBD1. The length of the CDR3 is 14 residues. Per germline, CDR1 MNHNY and CDR2 SVGAGI (reference sequence). V lost 4 bases, J lost 8 bases, and 7 bases stayed unmatched.

The rearrangement uses TRBV3-1 (or the pseudogene TRBV3-2) and TRBJ1-6, with 7 positions matching TRBD1. V lost 0 bases and J lost 7; bases outside the gene matches: 3. Germline assignment: CDR1 LGHDT and CDR2 YNNKEL (reference sequence). CDR3 length equals 15 residues. CDR3 sequence (DNA): TGTGCCAGCAGCCAAGAAGCAGGGGGGAATTCACCCCTCCACTTT. This encodes CASSQEAGGNSPLHF.

CDR3 in DNA: TGTGCCAGCAGCGTAGCTGCGGAGGGCTACGAGCAGTACTTC. Translation gives CASSVAAEGYEQYF. V and J are TRBV9 and TRBJ2-7, with TRBD2 as a possible D gene (6 bases). Trimming removed 0 bases at V and 3 bases at J, with 10 bases between. The CDR3 contains 14 residues. CDR1 and CDR2 from the germline V gene are SGDLS and YYNGEE.

This clone is a singleton in its sample. The gene calls are TRBV5-1 and TRBJ1-2, with TRBD1 matching 8 bases. Unmatched junction bases numbered 11, after V lost 2 bases and J lost 8 bases. Germline lookup yields CDR1 SGHRS and CDR2 YFSETQ. CDR3 length: 15 amino acids. For the CDR3, the DNA is TGCGCCAGCAGCTTACCTTCAGGGGGCCTTGAAGGCTACACCTTC. The encoded protein is CASSLPSGGLEGYTF.

V usage is TRBV10-3 and J usage is TRBJ1-1, with 7 positions matching TRBD1. Germline lookup yields CDR1 ENHRY and CDR2 SYGVKD. The CDR3 runs to 14 residues. With 8 bases clipped from V and 4 bases from J, the junction kept 10 bases outside the gene matches. The CDR3 loop is CAILDRKRSTEAFF. For the CDR3, the DNA is TGTGCCATCCTGGACAGGAAAAGGAGCACTGAAGCTTTCTTT.

CDR3: CASSWTSGVNEQYF. The DNA of the CDR3 is TGCGCCAGCAGCTGGACTAGCGGGGTTAATGAGCAGTACTTC. The chain links TRBV5-1 to TRBJ2-7, with 12 bases lining up with TRBD2. V lost 3 bases, J lost 7 bases, and 5 bases stayed unmatched. The CDR3 has 14 residues. Per germline, CDR1 SGHRS and CDR2 YFSETQ.

The V gene is TRBV30, the J gene TRBJ2-7; 7 bases agree with TRBD1. Looked up from germline, CDR1 is GTSNPN and CDR2 is SVGIG (reference sequence). This CDR3 has 13 residues. Trimming removed 1 base from V and 3 bases from J; junction bases left unmatched: 3. The DNA of the CDR3 is TGTGCCTGGAGTGGGGACAGCTACTACGAGCAGTACGTC. Protein: CAWSGDSYYEQYV.

This rearrangement joins TRBV7-6 to TRBJ1-3; the D is unclear. The germline V gene encodes CDR1 SGHVS and CDR2 FNYEAQ. The germline V and J ends were trimmed by 9 bases and 6 bases, with 6 bases remaining between them. The CDR3 runs to 10 residues. The CDR3 sequence is CASFKNTIYF. CDR3 DNA sequence: TGTGCCAGTTTTAAAAACACCATATATTTT.

CDR3 amino acids: CASSSRGLAGYNEQFF. The DNA for the CDR3 is TGTGCCAGCAGTTCAAGGGGACTAGCGGGGTACAATGAGCAGTTCTTC. V and J are TRBV6-2 or TRBV6-3 and TRBJ2-1; 13 nucleotides line up with TRBD2. The trim removed 4 bases at V and 4 bases at J, leaving 4 bases unmatched. The CDR3 is 16 amino acids. Germline loops: CDR1 MNHEY, CDR2 SVGEGT.

V gene TRBV6-6 combines with J gene TRBJ2-7, with D hard to call. CDR1 is MNHNY and CDR2 is SVGAGI in the germline V gene (reference sequence). The CDR3 has 15 amino acids. Trimming removed 2 bases from V and 2 bases from J, with 13 bases in between. The CDR3 sequence: CASSYVQSPTYEQYF. In DNA, the CDR3 is TGTGCCAGCAGTTACGTACAGTCCCCCACCTACGAGCAGTACTTC.

The chain employs TRBV7-3 and TRBJ2-2; no firm D call. This CDR3 has 13 amino acids. Trimming shortened V by 1 base and J by 5 bases, and 5 bases separated the two germline ends. CDR1 and CDR2 from the germline V gene are SGHTA and FQGTGA. CDR3 protein: CASSLKQTGELFF. CDR3 nucleotide sequence: TGTGCCAGCAGCTTAAAGCAAACCGGGGAGCTGTTTTTT.